This T cell receptor (beta chain) was recorded in a study of T cells in localized non-small cell lung cancer. Notes on the study in general: The appearance of a median approximately 60 of the top 100 tumor clones was seen in adjacent lung. Uninvolved adjacent lung had more T cell clonality than any other tissue, topping tumor. Longer overall survival associated with higher blood T cell density; shorter survival with higher adjacent-lung clonality.

In the case of this clone: Its specificity is not known.

The repertoire was sequenced with immunoSEQ multiplex PCR; TCRdb's copy has only in-frame clones and lacks some. The data contain more than 70,000 clones, approximately 84% of them singletons. This CDR3 spans 21 amino acids. V lost 3 bases and J lost 6; bases outside the gene matches: 25. Germline-derived CDR1 and CDR2 are ENHRY and SYGVKD. The origin of this receptor is a man between 40 and 75 years old with stage I lung adenocarcinoma. Sequenced material: peripheral blood, taken before any cancer treatment. The rearrangement joins TRBV10-3 to TRBJ2-1; 8 nucleotides agree with TRBD1. The CDR3: CAISDFLDRVSRGRTPNEQFF. For the CDR3, the DNA is TGTGCCATCAGTGATTTTCTGGACAGGGTCTCCCGTGGGCGGACCCCCAATGAGCAGTTCTTC.